Included here is one T cell receptor beta chain sequence, with context. Antigen: not known. The entry originates in a study of radiotherapy plus CTLA-4 blockade in lung cancer. Germline V gives CDR1 SGHAT, CDR2 FQNNGV. Trimming removed 4 bases from V and 3 bases from J, with 18 bases in between. This CDR3 contains 16 residues. Sequencing was performed with immunoSEQ multiplex PCR; in TCRdb, only in-frame clones are kept and a portion is missing. The profile shows 70,000 to 95,000 clones, around 86% of them singletons. Findings and limits, study-wide: Tumor-derived TCR clones expanded in blood after radiotherapy plus ipilimumab.

The TCR sequence derives from a human donor with non-small cell lung cancer that progressed on radiotherapy plus ipilimumab. The sequencing used peripheral blood, collected from a patient treated with radiotherapy plus ipilimumab. V is TRBV11-2 and J is TRBJ1-2; TRBD1 might be the D (5 bases). CDR3 amino acids: CASSSQASTLHYGYTF. CDR3 nucleotides: TGTGCCAGCAGCTCACAGGCGTCGACCCTTCACTATGGCTACACCTTC.